This T cell receptor (beta chain) came from a study of cytomegalovirus exposure and HLA in healthy donors. Overall study results and limits: There were several of the most significant clusters that appeared linked to common viral pathogens in a later analysis. Overall, approximately 150 TCR beta chains were annotated as cytomegalovirus-associated.

V lost 6 bases, J lost 7 bases, and 18 bases lay in between. The CDR3 runs 14 residues. In germline, CDR1 is LGHNA, CDR2 YNFKEQ. Primers for the PCR totalled 60 Vbeta and 13 Jbeta. The repertoire was sequenced with immunoSEQ multiplex PCR; TCRdb's copy has only in-frame clones and lacks some. The sample yields 150,000 to 200,000 clones, around 75% seen once. Note on this clone: Antigen specificity is unknown.

This receptor was identified in a woman in her thirties in good health and CMV-seropositive. V usage is TRBV4-2 and J usage is TRBJ1-1, with D uncertain. The sample consisted of PBMCs. The CDR3 here is CASSLPGLGSEAFF. CDR3 sequence (DNA): TGTGCCAGCAGTCTGCCGGGGTTAGGGAGTGAAGCTTTCTTT.